This TCR beta chain is drawn from a study of shared clonotypes between healthy human individuals. About the study: A donor's plate count was three for CD4 naive and three for CD4 memory; CD8 naive had two and CD8 memory one.

Germline CDR1 is SGHRS and CDR2 is YFSETQ. Trimming removed 0 bases from V and 7 bases from J, with 10 bases in between. The CDR3 has 14 residues. Into CD45RA+ naive and CD45RA-negative memory subsets, the CD4+ cells were split. Some clones are missing from TCRdb's copy, which holds only in-frame ones; the method was immunoSEQ multiplex PCR. The sample includes about 2.4 million clones, 93% seen only once; the top ten take 0.35% to 0.45%. The gene calls are TRBV5-1 and TRBJ2-2; the D gene is possibly TRBD2 (5 bases). The sequenced material came from naive CD4+ T cells from PBMCs. Subset defined: CD45RA+ positively selected. The TCR sequence derives from a man aged 18-30 years in good health. Some clones in this sample may be carry-over from other donors' samples. The CDR3 nucleotides are TGCGCCAGCAGCTTGGGACGGGAACACGGGGAGCTGTTTTTT. This sequence encodes CASSLGREHGELFF.